This T cell receptor (beta chain) was profiled in a study of monozygotic twins with inflammatory bowel disease. General study points: Patient repertoires may have gained variability from differing immunosuppressive treatments. Compared with healthy co-twins, IBD patients showed reduced TCRbeta repertoire diversity by inverse Simpson.

The RNA usage for each TCR library was roughly 3.5 ug of total RNA. TCRdb reanalyzed the 5' RACE reads and collapses them to one entry per CDR3 protein, without DNA. The sample data list 85,000 to 110,000 distinct CDR3 sequences. The CDR3 runs 16 residues. The germline gives CDR1 MNHEY, CDR2 SMNVEV (reference sequence). The total RNA came straight from whole blood, and T cells were not sorted beforehand. Worth noting for this clonotype: Antigen: not known.

The sample consisted of blood. This receptor was identified in a human donor with ulcerative colitis or Crohn's disease, or a healthy co-twin of an affected twin (not recorded which). The chain recombines TRBV27 with TRBJ2-2; TCRdb reports TRBD2, a call that lacks DNA to check it against. The CDR3 sequence: CASRPRTSGNTGELFF.